Listed below are T cell receptor beta chains from one sample, sequenced in a study of blood T cell repertoires in COVID-19. The data were produced by immunoSEQ multiplex PCR, yet TCRdb's version contains in-frame clones alone and is incomplete. The sample contains roughly 300,000 clones, 86% of which appear only once. Material for sequencing was PBMCs or T cells enriched from blood (not recorded which). These receptors came from a woman aged 18-29 years who had recovered from COVID-19. Both conserved end residues are part of each CDR3. A D gene is named only where the DNA matches it firmly. A clone size is listed for some rows: how often the clone was seen (once, few, many), or a class if it is expanded.

V	J	D	length	size	CDR3	DNA
TRBV24-1	TRBJ1-2	.	16	.	CATSARGWGFNYGYTF	TGTGCCACCAGTGCACGGGGATGGGGTTTTAACTATGGCTACACCTTC
TRBV10-2	TRBJ2-3	TRBD2	15	few	CASMGLAGGRDTQYF	TGCGCCAGCATGGGACTAGCGGGAGGCAGAGATACGCAGTATTTT
TRBV30	TRBJ1-4	TRBD1	16	.	CAWSLGQGTFFEKLFF	TGTGCCTGGAGTTTGGGACAGGGAACTTTTTTTGAAAAACTGTTTTTT
TRBV18	TRBJ2-3	TRBD1	15	.	CASSLPGQPTDTQYF	TGTGCCAGCTCACTTCCGGGACAGCCCACAGATACGCAGTATTTT
TRBV3-1/TRBV3-2	TRBJ2-7	.	14	.	CASSQVLFAYEQYF	TGTGCCAGCAGCCAAGTACTCTTTGCCTACGAGCAGTACTTC
TRBV7-2	TRBJ1-5	TRBD1	15	.	CASSLMAGGHQPQHF	TGTGCCAGCAGCTTAATGGCAGGGGGCCATCAGCCCCAGCATTTT
TRBV6-5	TRBJ2-7	.	15	.	CASSARTHSSYEQYF	TGTGCCAGCAGCGCAAGGACTCATAGCTCCTACGAGCAGTACTTC
TRBV4-1	TRBJ2-7	.	16	.	CASSQGPQRGRYEQYF	TGCGCCAGCAGCCAAGGGCCACAAAGGGGAAGGTACGAGCAGTACTTC
TRBV18	TRBJ1-2	.	14	.	CASSKRQENYGYTF	TGTGCCAGCTCAAAACGACAGGAAAACTATGGCTACACCTTC
TRBV6-1	TRBJ2-1	TRBD2	15	.	CASSELAGAYNEQFF	TGTGCCAGCAGTGAATTAGCGGGAGCATACAATGAGCAGTTCTTC